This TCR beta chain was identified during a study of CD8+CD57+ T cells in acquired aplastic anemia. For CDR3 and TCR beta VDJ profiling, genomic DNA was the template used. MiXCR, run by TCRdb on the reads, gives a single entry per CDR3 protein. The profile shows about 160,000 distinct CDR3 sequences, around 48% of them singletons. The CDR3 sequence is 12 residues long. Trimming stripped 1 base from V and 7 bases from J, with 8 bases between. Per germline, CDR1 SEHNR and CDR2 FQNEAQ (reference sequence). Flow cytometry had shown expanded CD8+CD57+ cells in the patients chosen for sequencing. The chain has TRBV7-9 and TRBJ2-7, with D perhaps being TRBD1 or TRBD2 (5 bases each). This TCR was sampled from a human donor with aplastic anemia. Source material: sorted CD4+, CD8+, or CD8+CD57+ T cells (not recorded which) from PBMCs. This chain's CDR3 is CASSLVWGEQYF. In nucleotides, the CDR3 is TGTGCCAGCAGCTTAGTTTGGGGGGAGCAGTACTTC.